This is a list of T cell receptor beta chains from one sample in a study of blood T cell repertoires in COVID-19. Assay used: immunoSEQ multiplex PCR; TCRdb lists only in-frame clones, some missing. The sample records roughly 250,000 clones, 70% to 85% being singletons. Sequencing was done on a sample of peripheral blood. The receptors here all came from a human donor with COVID-19, enrolled during active disease. The donor label of this sample is uncertain. Each CDR3 is given with its conserved first and last residue. The D gene is left open where the match is weak. Size tells how often a clone was seen (once, few, many) or the class of an expanded clone, and some rows leave it out.

V gene	D gene	J gene	clone size	CDR3 protein	CDR3 DNA
TRBV28	NA	TRBJ1-3	NA	CASSTRGRTNLGNTIYF	TGTGCCAGCAGTACGCGGGGGCGAACCAACTTGGGAAACACCATATATTTT
TRBV3-1/TRBV3-2	NA	TRBJ1-1	NA	CASSPTGNTEAFF	TGTGCCAGCAGCCCCACGGGGAACACTGAAGCTTTCTTT
TRBV3-1/TRBV3-2	NA	TRBJ1-2	NA	CASSQEGTTYGYTF	TGTGCCAGCAGCCAAGAAGGGACAACCTATGGCTACACCTTC
TRBV30	TRBD1	TRBJ1-5	NA	CAWSPGTGHVYQPQHF	TGTGCCTGGAGCCCTGGGACAGGGCATGTATATCAGCCCCAGCATTTT
TRBV11-2	NA	TRBJ1-1	NA	CASSSFTEAFF	TGTGCCAGCAGCTCTTTCACTGAAGCTTTCTTT
TRBV6-5	TRBD2	TRBJ2-7	NA	CASSWQAGTSSYEQYF	TGTGCCAGCAGTTGGCAGGCCGGGACTAGCTCCTACGAGCAGTACTTC
TRBV5-4	NA	TRBJ2-7	many	CASSPDQGTYEQYF	TGTGCCAGCAGCCCGGACCAGGGGACCTACGAGCAGTACTTC
TRBV29-1	NA	TRBJ2-1	few	CTEGRAHNEQFF	TGCACCGAGGGGCGGGCCCACAATGAGCAGTTCTTC
TRBV2	NA	TRBJ1-1	NA	CASRLTVNTEAFF	TGTGCCAGCAGGTTGACAGTGAACACTGAAGCTTTCTTT
TRBV18	NA	TRBJ1-1	NA	CASSQELDTEAFF	TGTGCCAGCTCACAAGAGCTTGACACTGAAGCTTTCTTT
TRBV30	NA	TRBJ1-6	NA	CAWSAGTYNSPLHF	TGTGCCTGGAGTGCCGGGACCTATAATTCACCCCTCCACTTT
TRBV3-1/TRBV3-2	NA	TRBJ1-1	NA	CASSQDRASNMNTEAFF	TGTGCCAGCAGCCAAGATCGAGCTTCAAATATGAACACTGAAGCTTTCTTT
TRBV3-1/TRBV3-2	NA	TRBJ1-4	NA	CASSQGSREKLFF	TGTGCCAGCAGCCAAGGCTCGCGCGAAAAACTGTTTTTT
TRBV7-3	NA	TRBJ2-6	NA	CASSLTAGLLTF	TGTGCCAGCAGCTTAACGGCAGGGCTTCTGACTTTC
TRBV19	TRBD1	TRBJ1-2	NA	CASSIGNLADRVKGYTF	TGTGCCAGTAGTATAGGAAATCTTGCGGACAGGGTTAAAGGCTACACCTTC
TRBV6-5	NA	TRBJ1-3	NA	CASIMGTGSGNTIYF	TGTGCCAGCATTATGGGAACAGGATCTGGAAACACCATATATTTT
TRBV6-2/TRBV6-3	NA	TRBJ2-4	NA	CASSYGMLADIQYF	TGTGCCAGCAGTTACGGTATGCTGGCGGACATTCAGTACTTC
TRBV2	NA	TRBJ1-1	NA	CASSPMADSEAFF	TGTGCCAGCAGTCCAATGGCGGACAGTGAAGCTTTCTTT
TRBV7-3	TRBD1	TRBJ2-7	NA	CASSRTGAYEQYF	TGTGCCAGCAGCCGAACAGGGGCCTACGAGCAGTACTTC
TRBV5-8	NA	TRBJ1-2	once	CASNPGEDYGYTF	TGTGCCAGCAACCCCGGCGAGGACTATGGCTACACCTTC
TRBV3-1/TRBV3-2	NA	TRBJ1-6	NA	CASSPGSADNSPLHF	TGTGCCAGCAGCCCGGGGAGCGCCGATAATTCACCCCTCCACTTT
TRBV7-9	NA	TRBJ2-1	NA	CASSLASLAGHNEQFF	TGTGCCAGCAGCTTAGCTTCCCTAGCCGGCCACAATGAGCAGTTCTTC
TRBV2	NA	TRBJ1-5	NA	CASSAPGYSNQPQHF	TGTGCCAGCAGTGCGCCGGGATATAGCAATCAGCCCCAGCATTTT
TRBV6-5	TRBD1	TRBJ1-4	NA	CASKLGQIGEKLFF	TGTGCCAGCAAGCTGGGACAGATTGGCGAAAAACTGTTTTTT
TRBV7-9	NA	TRBJ2-1	NA	CASSFIPTVYNEQFF	TGTGCCAGCAGCTTCATTCCGACAGTGTACAATGAGCAGTTCTTC
TRBV28	NA	TRBJ1-2	NA	CASSYSTGSGGYTF	TGTGCCAGCAGCTACTCCACAGGGTCGGGCGGCTACACCTTC
TRBV30	NA	TRBJ1-1	NA	CAWRAGGGAAFF	TGTGCCTGGAGGGCCGGGGGGGGCGCGGCTTTCTTT
TRBV12-3/TRBV12-4	NA	TRBJ1-1	NA	CASSLWTEAFF	TGTGCCAGCAGCCTATGGACTGAAGCTTTCTTT
TRBV19	NA	TRBJ1-2	few	CASSPILATRTVIYGYTF	TGTGCCAGTAGTCCGATCTTGGCCACCCGGACAGTAATCTATGGCTACACCTTC
TRBV28	TRBD1	TRBJ1-6	NA	CASITQGEYSPLHF	TGTGCCAGCATCACACAGGGGGAATATTCACCCCTCCACTTT
TRBV11-3	TRBD2	TRBJ2-2	NA	CASSPRTSVNTGELFF	TGTGCCAGCAGCCCACGGACTAGCGTGAACACCGGGGAGCTGTTTTTT
TRBV15	NA	TRBJ2-2	NA	CATSRDRAGELFF	TGTGCCACCAGCAGAGATCGGGCCGGGGAGCTGTTTTTT
TRBV5-1	TRBD1	TRBJ2-3	NA	CASSLEDRFTDTQYF	TGCGCCAGCAGCTTGGAGGACAGGTTCACAGATACGCAGTATTTT
TRBV28	TRBD1	TRBJ1-3	NA	CASRKAGTVFSGNTIYF	TGTGCCAGCAGAAAAGCTGGGACAGTGTTCTCTGGAAACACCATATATTTT
TRBV6-6	NA	TRBJ2-1	NA	CASSYTGSRAYNEQFF	TGTGCCAGCAGTTACACTGGGTCCCGGGCCTACAATGAGCAGTTCTTC
TRBV19	TRBD2	TRBJ2-7	NA	CASSIGTSGSYEQYF	TGTGCCAGTAGTATAGGGACTAGCGGATCCTACGAGCAGTACTTC
TRBV7-2	TRBD1	TRBJ1-2	NA	CASSLPRTGGDGYTF	TGTGCCAGCAGCTTACCCCGGACAGGGGGGGATGGCTACACCTTC
TRBV19	NA	TRBJ1-1	NA	CASSTDIGRVNTEAFF	TGTGCCAGTAGTACGGACATTGGGAGGGTGAACACTGAAGCTTTCTTT
TRBV7-3	TRBD1	TRBJ2-1	NA	CASSLNGQGIEQFF	TGTGCCAGCAGCTTAAACGGACAGGGGATTGAGCAGTTCTTC
TRBV6-5	NA	TRBJ1-6	NA	CASTHSGTQGSPLHF	TGTGCCAGCACTCACTCGGGGACACAGGGATCACCCCTCCACTTT
TRBV15	NA	TRBJ2-2	NA	CATSTSLARNTGELFF	TGTGCCACCAGCACCTCGCTAGCGCGAAACACCGGGGAGCTGTTTTTT
TRBV4-3	NA	TRBJ2-2	NA	CASSRTGENTGELFF	TGCGCCAGCAGCCGGACCGGGGAGAACACCGGGGAGCTGTTTTTT
TRBV2	NA	TRBJ2-5	NA	CASTSTRDQETQYF	TGTGCCAGCACCTCCACTAGGGACCAAGAGACCCAGTACTTC
TRBV7-2	NA	TRBJ1-2	NA	CASSPQGLPYYTF	TGTGCCAGCAGCCCTCAGGGGCTACCATACTACACCTTC
TRBV6-5	NA	TRBJ1-5	NA	CASSNRDQPQHF	TGTGCCAGCAGCAACAGAGATCAGCCCCAGCATTTT